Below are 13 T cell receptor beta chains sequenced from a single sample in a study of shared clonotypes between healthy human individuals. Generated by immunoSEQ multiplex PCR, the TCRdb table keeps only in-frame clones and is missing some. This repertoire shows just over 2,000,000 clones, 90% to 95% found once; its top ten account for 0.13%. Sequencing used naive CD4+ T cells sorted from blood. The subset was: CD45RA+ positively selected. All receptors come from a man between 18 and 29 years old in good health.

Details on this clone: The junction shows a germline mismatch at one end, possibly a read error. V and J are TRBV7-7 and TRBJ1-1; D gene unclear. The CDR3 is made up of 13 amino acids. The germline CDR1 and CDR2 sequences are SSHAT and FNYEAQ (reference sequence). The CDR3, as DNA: TGTGCTAGCAGCTTAATAGAGAACACTGAAGCTTTCTTT. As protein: CASSLIENTEAFF. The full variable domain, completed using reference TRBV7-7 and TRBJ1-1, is GAGVSQSPRYKVTKRGQDVTLRCDPISSHATLYWYQQALGQGPEFLTYFNYEAQPDKSGLPSDRFSAERPEGSISTLTIQRTEQRDSAMYRCASSLIENTEAFFGQGTRLTVV.

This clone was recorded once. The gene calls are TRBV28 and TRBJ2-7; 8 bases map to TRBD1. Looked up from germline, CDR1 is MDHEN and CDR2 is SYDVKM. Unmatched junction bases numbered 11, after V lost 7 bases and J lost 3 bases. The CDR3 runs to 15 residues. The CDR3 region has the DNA TGTGCCAGCATATCGACAGGGGAGCATAACTACGAGCAGTACTTC. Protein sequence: CASISTGEHNYEQYF.

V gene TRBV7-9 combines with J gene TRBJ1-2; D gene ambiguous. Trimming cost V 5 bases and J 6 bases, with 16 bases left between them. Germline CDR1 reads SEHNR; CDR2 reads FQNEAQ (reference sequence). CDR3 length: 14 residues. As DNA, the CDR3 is TGTGCCAGCAGCCACCTTCTGGAGTGGAATGGCTACACCTTC. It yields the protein CASSHLLEWNGYTF.

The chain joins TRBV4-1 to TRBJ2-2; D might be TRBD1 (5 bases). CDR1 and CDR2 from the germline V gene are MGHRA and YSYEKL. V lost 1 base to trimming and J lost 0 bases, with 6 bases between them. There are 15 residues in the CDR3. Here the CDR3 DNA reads TGCGCCAGCAGCCAAGGGACATCGAACACCGGGGAGCTGTTTTTT. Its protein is CASSQGTSNTGELFF.

The CDR3 spells CASSEEDRVVFQETQYF. In DNA, the CDR3 is TGTGCCAGCAGTGAAGAAGACAGGGTGGTGTTCCAAGAGACCCAGTACTTC. The chain recombines TRBV6-1 with TRBJ2-5; 7 bases are a match to TRBD1. The germline CDR1 and CDR2 sequences are MNHNS and SASEGT. The CDR3 contains 17 residues. With V trimmed by 1 base and J by 1 base, 9 bases remained unmatched.

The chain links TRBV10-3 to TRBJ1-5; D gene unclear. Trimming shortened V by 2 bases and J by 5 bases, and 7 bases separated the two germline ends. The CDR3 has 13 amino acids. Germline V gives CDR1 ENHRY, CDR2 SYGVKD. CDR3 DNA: TGTGCCATCAGTGAGAACGCGTATCAGCCCCAGCATTTT. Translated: CAISENAYQPQHF.

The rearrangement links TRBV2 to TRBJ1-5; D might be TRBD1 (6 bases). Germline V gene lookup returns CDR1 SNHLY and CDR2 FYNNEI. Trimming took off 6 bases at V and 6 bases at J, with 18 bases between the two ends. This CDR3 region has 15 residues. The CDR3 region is CASSLEAGEGQPQHF. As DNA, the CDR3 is TGTGCCAGCAGCCTAGAAGCAGGGGAGGGTCAGCCCCAGCATTTT. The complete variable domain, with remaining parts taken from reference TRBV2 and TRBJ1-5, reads EPEVTQTPSHQVTQMGQEVILRCVPISNHLYFYWYRQILGQKVEFLVSFYNNEISEKSEIFDDQFSVERPDGSNFTLKIRSTKLEDSAMYFCASSLEAGEGQPQHFGDGTRLSIL.

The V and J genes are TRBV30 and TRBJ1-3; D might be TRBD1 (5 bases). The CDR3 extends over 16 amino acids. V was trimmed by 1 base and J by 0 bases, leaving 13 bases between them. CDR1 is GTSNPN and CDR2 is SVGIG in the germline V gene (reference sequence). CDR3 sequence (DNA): TGTGCCTGGAGTGCCTTGGGACCGCGCTCTGGAAACACCATATATTTT. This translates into CAWSALGPRSGNTIYF. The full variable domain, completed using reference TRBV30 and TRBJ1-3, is SQTIHQWPATLVQPVGSPLSLECTVEGTSNPNLYWYRQAAGRGLQLLFYSVGIGQISSEVPQNLSASRPQDRQFILSSKKLLLSDSGFYLCAWSALGPRSGNTIYFGEGSWLTVV.

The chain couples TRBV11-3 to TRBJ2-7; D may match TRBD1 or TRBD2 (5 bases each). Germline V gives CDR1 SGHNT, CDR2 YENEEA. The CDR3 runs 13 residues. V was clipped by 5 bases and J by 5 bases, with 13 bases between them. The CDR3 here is CASSHQRGDEQYF. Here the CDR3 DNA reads TGTGCCAGCAGCCACCAGAGGGGAGACGAGCAGTACTTC.

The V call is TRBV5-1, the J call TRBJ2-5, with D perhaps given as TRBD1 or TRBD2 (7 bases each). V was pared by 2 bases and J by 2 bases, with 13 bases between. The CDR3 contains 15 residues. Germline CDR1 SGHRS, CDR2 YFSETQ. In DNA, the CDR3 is TGCGCCAGCAGCTTAGCGGGACAGCTACAAGAGACCCAGTACTTC. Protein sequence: CASSLAGQLQETQYF. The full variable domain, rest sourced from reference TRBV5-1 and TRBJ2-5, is KAGVTQTPRYLIKTRGQQVTLSCSPISGHRSVSWYQQTPGQGLQFLFEYFSETQRNKGNFPGRFSGRQFSNSRSEMNVSTLELGDSALYLCASSLAGQLQETQYFGPGTRLLVL.

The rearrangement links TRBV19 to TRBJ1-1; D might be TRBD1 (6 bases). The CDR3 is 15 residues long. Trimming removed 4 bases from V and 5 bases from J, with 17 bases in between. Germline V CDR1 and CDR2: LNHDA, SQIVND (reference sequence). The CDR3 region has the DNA TGTGCCAGTAGTAGGTACGGGACAATGACGACTGAAGCTTTCTTT. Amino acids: CASSRYGTMTTEAFF.

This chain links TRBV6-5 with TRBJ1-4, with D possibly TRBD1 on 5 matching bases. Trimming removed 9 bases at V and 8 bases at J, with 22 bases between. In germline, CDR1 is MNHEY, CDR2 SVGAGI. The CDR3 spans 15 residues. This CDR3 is CASKEGIGLGEKLFF. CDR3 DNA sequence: TGTGCCAGTAAGGAGGGGATCGGCCTCGGGGAAAAACTGTTTTTT.

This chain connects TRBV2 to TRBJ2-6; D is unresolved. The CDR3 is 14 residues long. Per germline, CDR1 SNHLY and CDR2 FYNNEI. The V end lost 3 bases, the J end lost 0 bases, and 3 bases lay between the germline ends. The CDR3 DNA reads TGTGCCAGCAGTGATCTCTCTGGGGCCAACGTCCTGACTTTC. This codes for CASSDLSGANVLTF.